This T cell receptor (beta chain) was retrieved from a study of radiotherapy plus CTLA-4 blockade in lung cancer listed by TCRdb under 2018. With respect to the entire study: Objective responses were observed in 18% of enrolled patients, and disease control was achieved in approximately 32%. Overall study outcomes, separate from this receptor: After treatment with radiotherapy and ipilimumab, TCR clones that came from tumors expanded in the peripheral blood. Increased serum interferon-beta after radiation, together with early dynamic changes in blood T cell clones, were reported to be the strongest predictors of response.

Concerning this clone: Its recognized antigen is unknown. Base qualities are not provided; no much larger clone lies one nucleotide away.

In this study, focal radiation therapy paired with CTLA-4 blockade (ipilimumab) was tested in patients who had chemo-refractory metastatic non-small-cell lung cancer. Receptor libraries were prepared by the immunoSEQ multiplex PCR assay. TCRdb's version of the immuneACCESS table is confined to in-frame rearrangements and falls short of the full clone set. An unresolved V gene accounts for under half of the shortfall where checked; the remainder is of unknown origin. This sample holds 55,000 or so clones; around 80% were observed only once. Approximately 6.1% of the sample rests with the top ten. V loses 2 bases, J loses 0 bases, and the germline ends lie 9 bases apart. CDR1 and CDR2, looked up from the germline V gene, are KGHSH and LQKENI. The CDR3 contains 15 residues, cysteine and phenylalanine counted. Solely the CDR3 DNA is kept, with 45 bases framed from the first base.

The chain was built from TRBV18 and TRBJ2-3; matching of 6 bases hints at TRBD2 as the D gene. This specimen consisted of peripheral blood, obtained from a patient treated with radiotherapy plus ipilimumab. The receptor was derived from a human donor with non-small cell lung cancer whose response to radiotherapy plus ipilimumab could not be evaluated. The CDR3: CASSPAEGSTDTQYF. The nucleotide sequence is TGTGCCAGCTCACCAGCGGAGGGGAGCACAGATACGCAGTATTTT.